Below, 13 T cell receptor beta chains from the same sample are listed, as sequenced in a study of CD8 T cells in ankylosing spondylitis. TCRdb recomputed calls from the 5' RACE reads with MiXCR, one row per CDR3 protein. The sample records about 250,000 distinct CDR3 sequences, roughly 32% being singletons. Input material: blood, either unsorted or a sorted T cell fraction (not recorded which). The receptor set was obtained from a male donor with ankylosing spondylitis or in good health (not recorded which).

This clonotype was observed a handful of times. The gene calls are TRBV7-6 and TRBJ2-3, with D unclear. This CDR3 spans 17 amino acids. The V end was cut by 4 bases, the J end by 4 bases, with 21 bases between. Germline V gives CDR1 SGHVS, CDR2 FNYEAQ. CDR3 protein: CASSSPLGSRESDTQYF. CDR3 coding DNA: TGTGCCAGCAGCTCCCCCTTGGGTAGCCGTGAGTCAGATACGCAGTATTTT. Full variable domain (rest looked up from reference TRBV7-6 and TRBJ2-3): GAGVSQSPRYKVTKRGQDVALRCDPISGHVSLYWYRQALGQGPEFLTYFNYEAQQDKSGLPNDRFSAERPEGSISTLTIQRTEQRDSAMYRCASSSPLGSRESDTQYFGPGTRLTVL.

This clonotype has just a few counts. J is TRBJ2-7 and V is TRBV24-1; D gene uncertain. Germline loops: CDR1 KGHDR, CDR2 SFDVKD. This CDR3 has 14 residues. V lost 5 bases and J 1 base, leaving 11 bases between the germline ends. The CDR3 spells CATSGLGGSYEQYF. The CDR3 nucleotides read TGTGCCACCAGTGGTCTGGGCGGATCCTACGAGCAGTACTTC.

The rearrangement uses TRBV5-4 and TRBJ2-7; 11 bases agree with TRBD2. The J segment lost 3 bases and the V segment lost 4 bases, leaving 9 bases of the junction unmatched. Per the germline V gene, CDR1 is SGHNT and CDR2 is YYREEE (reference sequence). The CDR3 runs 16 residues. In nucleotides, the CDR3 is TGTGCCAGCAGCCCGTCGCCGGGACTAGCGGACTACGAGCAGTACTTC. It translates to CASSPSPGLADYEQYF.

The gene calls are TRBV29-1 and TRBJ1-2; possibly TRBD1 for D (6 bases). CDR1 and CDR2 from the germline V gene are SQVTM and ANQGSEA. Trimming shortened V by 7 bases and J by 3 bases, and 9 bases separated the two germline ends. The CDR3 is 11 residues long. The CDR3 DNA reads TGCAGCGCGGGACATGACTATGGCTACACCTTC. As protein: CSAGHDYGYTF.

This chain links TRBV20-1 with TRBJ2-1; 8 bases map to TRBD1. Looked up from germline, CDR1 is DFQATT and CDR2 is SNEGSKA (reference sequence). The CDR3 is 14 amino acids. The trim removed 5 bases at V and 3 bases at J, leaving 6 bases unmatched. The CDR3 region is CSASTGQVYNEQFF. CDR3 nucleotides: TGCAGTGCTTCAACGGGACAGGTCTACAATGAGCAGTTCTTC.

The J gene is TRBJ2-7, the V gene TRBV7-3; no clear D gene. V shed 2 bases and J shed 3 bases, with 8 bases lying between them. Germline V gene sequence: CDR1 SGHTA, CDR2 FQGTGA. CDR3 length: 13 amino acids. The CDR3 sequence: CASSLSAGYEQYF. The CDR3 nucleotides are TGTGCCAGCAGCTTATCCGCAGGCTACGAGCAGTACTTC.

V is TRBV29-1 and J is TRBJ2-7; D not resolved. The V end lost 4 bases, the J end lost 5 bases, and 9 bases lay between the germline ends. CDR1 is SQVTM and CDR2 is ANQGSEA in the germline V gene. CDR3 length: 11 amino acids. This CDR3 is CSVGGVHEQYF. CDR3 coding DNA: TGCAGCGTTGGAGGCGTTCACGAGCAGTACTTC.

This rearrangement joins TRBV9 to TRBJ2-1, with unresolved D. The CDR3 length is 12 residues. V was trimmed by 4 bases and J by 10 bases, leaving 12 bases between them. Germline V gives CDR1 SGDLS, CDR2 YYNGEE. The CDR3 region has the DNA TGTGCCAGCAGCCCCTCCCCTGGGGAGCAGTTCTTC. Its translation is CASSPSPGEQFF.

The chain joins TRBV20-1 to TRBJ1-2, with 7 nucleotides matching TRBD1. The CDR3 contains 16 residues. V was pared by 8 bases and J by 7 bases, with 22 bases of the junction left unmatched. The germline CDR1 and CDR2 sequences are DFQATT and SNEGSKA (reference sequence). CDR3 sequence: CSRFGRGGPSSGGYTF. As DNA, the CDR3 is TGCAGTCGCTTCGGCAGGGGGGGCCCCTCATCTGGTGGCTACACCTTC.

This clonotype was counted only a few times. V usage is TRBV12-3 or TRBV12-4 and J usage is TRBJ2-3; a weak D match, TRBD1 (5 bases). V gave up 0 bases and J gave up 3 bases, with 10 bases separating them. The CDR3 extends over 15 amino acids. CDR3 sequence (DNA): TGTGCCAGCAGTTTAGCAGGGGCTGGGACAGATACGCAGTATTTT. Protein product: CASSLAGAGTDTQYF.

This clonotype was counted a few times. This rearrangement joins TRBV29-1 to TRBJ2-1; 7 nucleotides align to TRBD1. The trim removed 4 bases at V and 10 bases at J, leaving 13 bases unmatched. Germline-derived CDR1 and CDR2 are SQVTM and ANQGSEA. CDR3 size: 14 residues. In nucleotides, the CDR3 is TGCAGCGTTGTCCCGGGACGGGCACAGGGGGAGCAGTTCTTC. Protein: CSVVPGRAQGEQFF.

This chain uses TRBV7-2 with TRBJ2-3; 9 positions agree with TRBD2. Per germline, CDR1 SGHTA and CDR2 FQGNSA. This CDR3 contains 13 residues. V shed 4 bases, J shed 9 bases, and the junction held 5 bases outside the gene matches. The CDR3 DNA reads TGTGCCAGCAGCTGGAGACTAGCGGAAACGCAGTATTTT. Translated, it gives CASSWRLAETQYF.

This clonotype showed up many times. V is TRBV20-1 and J is TRBJ1-2; 8 positions agree with TRBD1. V was pared by 6 bases and J by 4 bases, with 7 bases of the junction left unmatched. Germline loops: CDR1 DFQATT, CDR2 SNEGSKA (reference sequence). CDR3 length: 13 residues. The CDR3 spells CSALRGQAYGYTF. In nucleotides, the CDR3 is TGCAGTGCCCTAAGGGGACAGGCCTATGGCTACACCTTC.